A single sample is the source of the 22 T cell receptor beta chains below, sequenced in a study of shared clonotypes between healthy human individuals. This table comes from immunoSEQ multiplex PCR, and its TCRdb copy is limited to in-frame clones, with some not included. The sample consists of hundreds of thousands of clones, about 78% of them appearing once. The material sequenced was memory CD4+ T cells sorted from blood. Described subset: CD45RA-negative fraction. These receptors originate from a woman aged 25 to 39 in good health.

The sample holds one count of this clone. The chain is built from TRBV5-1 and TRBJ2-7; 9 bases line up with TRBD1. V was clipped by 4 bases and J by 5 bases; unmatched bases: 7. CDR1 is SGHRS and CDR2 is YFSETQ in the germline V gene. The CDR3 contains 14 residues. CDR3 sequence: CASSKGQGINEQYF. For the CDR3, the DNA is TGCGCCAGCAGCAAGGGACAGGGAATCAACGAGCAGTACTTC.

This chain joins TRBV7-2 and TRBJ2-7; 13 bases fit TRBD2. The ends lost 5 bases at V and 4 bases at J; junction bases unmatched: 8. CDR1 is SGHTA, CDR2 FQGNSA, per germline. The CDR3 loop spans 16 amino acids. Written as DNA, the CDR3 is TGTGCCAGCAGCAACCCGGGACTAGCGGGATTGTACGAGCAGTACTTC. Protein sequence: CASSNPGLAGLYEQYF.

This clone was seen only once. The V and J genes are TRBV19 and TRBJ1-1; 8 bases are shared with TRBD1. Germline CDR1 and CDR2: LNHDA and SQIVND (reference sequence). The CDR3 totals 16 residues. J lost 0 bases, V lost 6 bases, and 9 bases had no gene match. CDR3 sequence reads: CASRQGARGMNTEAFF. CDR3 coding DNA: TGTGCCAGTAGGCAGGGGGCGCGGGGCATGAACACTGAAGCTTTCTTT.

The chain has TRBV7-2 and TRBJ1-5, with 7 positions matching TRBD1. Germline V gene data show CDR1 as SGHTA and CDR2 as FQGNSA. V lost 4 bases to trimming and J lost 1 base; unmatched junction nucleotides: 4. This CDR3 comprises 15 residues. CDR3 bases: TGTGCCAGCAGCTCGACAGGGCTGAGCAATCAGCCCCAGCATTTT. Protein: CASSSTGLSNQPQHF.

This clone was seen more than once but under ten times. The V call is TRBV11-2, the J call TRBJ2-1, with 11 bases lining up with TRBD2. This CDR3 spans 16 amino acids. J was trimmed by 4 bases and V by 5 bases; bases with no gene match: 7. Germline V gene sequence: CDR1 SGHAT, CDR2 FQNNGV. Here the CDR3 DNA reads TGTGCCAGCAGCCCTAGACTAGCGGGAATTTACAATGAGCAGTTCTTC. This sequence encodes CASSPRLAGIYNEQFF.

The CDR3 reads CASSIYGTDQFF. In nucleotides, the CDR3 is TGTGCCAGCAGTATCTACGGAACAGACCAATTCTTC. The rearrangement joins TRBV11-1 to TRBJ2-1; D not resolved. The CDR3 contains 12 residues. V was cut by 6 bases and J by 16 bases, with 19 bases left in between. Germline V lookup: CDR1 SGHAT, CDR2 FQDESV (reference sequence).

This chain uses TRBV5-1 with TRBJ1-4; TRBD1 matches 7 bases. The junction had 8 bases not matched to a gene; V was cut back by 4 bases and J by 5 bases. The CDR3 covers 15 residues. CDR1 is SGHRS and CDR2 is YFSETQ in the germline V gene. CDR3: CASSPGQVLNEKLFF. CDR3 nucleotides: TGCGCCAGCAGCCCCGGACAGGTCCTAAATGAAAAACTGTTTTTT.

This rearrangement joins TRBV5-4 to TRBJ2-5; 7 bases fit TRBD2. V was pared by 4 bases and J by 7 bases, with 16 bases of the junction left unmatched. CDR3 length: 16 amino acids. Germline V CDR1 and CDR2: SGHNT, YYREEE (reference sequence). The CDR3 DNA follows: TGTGCCAGCAGCCTGGGAGGGGCTATCCGGCGGGGGACCCAGTACTTC. It specifies CASSLGGAIRRGTQYF.

This clone was seen more than once but under ten times. The chain joins TRBV2 to TRBJ1-4, with D maybe TRBD1 (5 bases). This CDR3 has 13 amino acids. V dropped 4 bases and J dropped 15 bases, with 18 bases sitting between them. Looked up from germline, CDR1 is SNHLY and CDR2 is FYNNEI. CDR3 in DNA: TGTGCCAGCAGTGCCACATCCGGGGCTTTTTTGTTTTTT. Protein sequence: CASSATSGAFLFF.

The rearrangement links TRBV7-9 to TRBJ1-2, with TRBD1 as a possible D gene (5 bases). Looked up from germline, CDR1 is SEHNR and CDR2 is FQNEAQ (reference sequence). V dropped 5 bases and J dropped 8 bases, with 15 bases sitting between them. The CDR3 spans 13 residues. DNA of the CDR3: TGTGCCAGCAGCCCTGGGACCGCCTGGGGCTACACCTTC. It is translated as CASSPGTAWGYTF.

A few counts support this clone. Other DNA sequences from this sample encode an identical CDR3 as well. The chain is built from TRBV5-4 and TRBJ1-1; TRBD1 might be the D (5 bases). Trimming shortened V by 2 bases and J by 2 bases, and 7 bases separated the two germline ends. Germline values: CDR1 SGHNT, CDR2 YYREEE (reference sequence). There are 13 residues in the CDR3. CDR3: CASSLDSNTEAFF. Here the CDR3 DNA reads TGTGCCAGCAGCTTAGACAGTAACACTGAAGCTTTCTTT.

The chain carries TRBV15 and TRBJ1-1, with D perhaps TRBD1 (5 bases). V gave up 4 bases and J gave up 11 bases, with 23 bases separating them. The CDR3 spans 15 residues. From germline, CDR1 is LNHNV and CDR2 YYDKDF (reference sequence). The CDR3 reads CATSTGGGGIRLAFF. The CDR3, as DNA: TGTGCCACCAGCACTGGGGGAGGAGGAATTCGTTTGGCTTTCTTT.

The rearrangement uses TRBV19 and TRBJ1-5, with D hard to call. The CDR3 sequence is 15 residues long. Germline V gives CDR1 LNHDA, CDR2 SQIVND (reference sequence). The V end was cut by 6 bases, the J end by 3 bases, with 15 bases between. The DNA of the CDR3 is TGTGCCAGTAGGGACGGATTAGTAGCCAATCAGCCCCAGCATTTT. Its protein product is CASRDGLVANQPQHF. The entire variable domain, with the rest obtained from reference TRBV19 and TRBJ1-5, is as follows: DGGITQSPKYLFRKEGQNVTLSCEQNLNHDAMYWYRQDPGQGLRLIYYSQIVNDFQKGDIAEGYSVSREKKESFPLTVTSAQKNPTAFYLCASRDGLVANQPQHFGDGTRLSIL.

This clone was detected a few times. This sequence joins TRBV15 and TRBJ1-1, with D perhaps matching TRBD1 (5 bases). The CDR3 consists of 15 residues. Germline lookup yields CDR1 LNHNV and CDR2 YYDKDF (reference sequence). The V gene lost 1 base and the J gene lost 4 bases, with 13 bases spanning the gap. The CDR3 nucleotides read TGTGCCACCAGCAGAGGCGGGGGTTTGGGCACTGAAGCTTTCTTT. It translates to CATSRGGGLGTEAFF.

This chain joins TRBV29-1 and TRBJ1-1; no definite D call. The CDR3 loop spans 14 amino acids. Germline CDR1 and CDR2: SQVTM and ANQGSEA. V dropped 7 bases and J dropped 4 bases, with 19 bases sitting between them. The CDR3 protein is CSGGAGSVSTEAFF. As DNA, the CDR3 is TGCAGCGGAGGCGCGGGATCCGTTAGCACTGAAGCTTTCTTT.

This clone showed up many times. J is TRBJ2-1 and V is TRBV19, with no clear D. The CDR3 is 12 amino acids. The V gene lost 6 bases and the J gene lost 2 bases, with 5 bases spanning the gap. Germline loops: CDR1 LNHDA, CDR2 SQIVND (reference sequence). CDR3 protein: CASSPTYNEQFF. The CDR3 DNA is TGTGCCAGTAGCCCCACCTACAATGAGCAGTTCTTC.

A few counts support this clone. This sequence joins TRBV7-2 and TRBJ2-4; D ambiguous. V was clipped by 5 bases and J by 9 bases, with 14 bases between them. Per the germline V gene, CDR1 is SGHTA and CDR2 is FQGNSA. This CDR3 is built from 13 residues. CDR3 sequence reads: CASSPNPDGIQYF. DNA for the CDR3: TGTGCCAGCAGCCCCAACCCTGACGGCATTCAGTACTTC.

This chain joins TRBV2 and TRBJ2-7, with 8 positions matching TRBD1. The CDR3 consists of 14 residues. Germline V lookup: CDR1 SNHLY, CDR2 FYNNEI. J gave up 5 bases and V 3 bases, and 6 bases lay outside the gene matches. CDR3 in amino acids: CASSDRQGRNEQYF. Here the CDR3 DNA reads TGTGCCAGCAGTGATCGACAGGGGCGGAACGAGCAGTACTTC.

J is TRBJ2-5 and V is TRBV2; D possibly matches TRBD1 or TRBD2 (6 bases each). Trimming cost V 3 bases and J 11 bases, with 22 bases left between them. The germline CDR1 and CDR2 sequences are SNHLY and FYNNEI. There are 15 residues in the CDR3. DNA of the CDR3: TGTGCCAGCAGTGATGACAGGAGGGTTCTCGGGGAGCAGTACTTC. It yields the protein CASSDDRRVLGEQYF.

This chain uses TRBV27 with TRBJ1-2, with 7 bases fitting TRBD1. CDR1 MNHEY and CDR2 SMNVEV come from the germline V gene (reference sequence). This CDR3 comprises 15 residues. V shed 6 bases and J 0 bases; nucleotides not matched to a gene: 7. CDR3 sequence: CASSPDRAANYGYTF. DNA for the CDR3: TGTGCCAGCAGCCCTGACAGGGCGGCTAACTATGGCTACACCTTC.

This sequence joins TRBV7-8 and TRBJ2-7, with 9 nucleotides matching TRBD1. CDR3 length: 16 residues. V lost 5 bases and J lost 2; bases outside the gene matches: 10. Per germline, CDR1 SGHVS and CDR2 FQNEAQ. CDR3 sequence: CASSLVTGQGAYEQYF. For the CDR3, the DNA is TGTGCCAGCAGCCTAGTAACGGGACAGGGTGCCTACGAGCAGTACTTC. Supplemented by reference TRBV7-8 and TRBJ2-7, the full variable domain reads GAGVSQSPRYKVAKRGQDVALRCDPISGHVSLFWYQQALGQGPEFLTYFQNEAQLDKSGLPSDRFFAERPEGSVSTLKIQRTQQEDSAVYLCASSLVTGQGAYEQYFGPGTRLTVT.

The J gene is TRBJ2-6, the V gene TRBV5-1, with D maybe TRBD2 (5 bases). The CDR3 is 16 amino acids. Looked up from germline, CDR1 is SGHRS and CDR2 is YFSETQ. V was shortened by 4 bases and J by 1 base, with 12 bases between the two germline ends. This CDR3 reads CASSPSSGSGANVLTF. Written as DNA, the CDR3 is TGCGCCAGCAGCCCCTCCTCGGGGTCTGGGGCCAACGTCCTGACTTTC.